The clone carrying this TCR beta chain was seen more than once but under ten times. The antigen is undetermined. Samples had at least 7 million PBMCs isolated from them. The second PCR ran roughly 6 to 11 cycles with a sample-barcoded 5' primer and J-beta primers. Per-sample output comprised a minimum of 2.5 million paired-end reads containing CDR3. Using its own MiXCR run on the 5' RACE reads, TCRdb lists one record per CDR3 protein. The repertoire holds around 1,000,000 distinct CDR3 sequences, approximately 26% seen once, with less than 0.75% in the top ten. The sample comes from a study of blood T cells in healthy people across ages. Study-level points and caveats: Researchers judged that diversity estimates from one million T cells fell short of true values.

Germline CDR1 is DFQATT and CDR2 is SNEGSKA (reference sequence). The length of the CDR3 is 17 residues. This sample was also put to use in a study of T cells of mothers and their children. According to that study: Mother-child pairs who were related displayed a slightly higher overlap than unrelated pairs, a difference that was non-significant.

The specimen was blood. The sequence was collected from a girl between 2 and 10 years old in good health. The chain couples TRBV20-1 to TRBJ2-5; TRBD2 aligns across 9 bases. The last part of the DNA fits TRBJ2-1 better; the J call may be wrong. The CDR3 DNA reads TGCAGTGCTAGAGATTCCCTTCGCGGGGGGGTTTACAATGAGCAGTTCTTC. As protein: CSARDSLRGGVYNEQFF.